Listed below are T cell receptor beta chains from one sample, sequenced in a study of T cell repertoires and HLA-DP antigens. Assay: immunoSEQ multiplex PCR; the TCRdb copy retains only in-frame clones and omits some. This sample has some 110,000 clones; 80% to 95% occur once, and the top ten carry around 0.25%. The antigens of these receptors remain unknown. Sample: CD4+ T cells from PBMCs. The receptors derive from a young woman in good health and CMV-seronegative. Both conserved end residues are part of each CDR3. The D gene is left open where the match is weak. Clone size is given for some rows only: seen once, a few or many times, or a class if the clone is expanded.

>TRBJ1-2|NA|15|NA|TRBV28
TGTGCCAGCAGCAGCCGGGACACCTCTAACTATGGCTACACCTTC
CASSSRDTSNYGYTF
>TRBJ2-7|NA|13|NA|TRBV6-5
TGTGCCAGCAGTCAACTACGGGCCTACGAGCAGTACTTC
CASSQLRAYEQYF
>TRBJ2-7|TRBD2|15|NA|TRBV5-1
TGCGCCAGCAGCTTGGCCCTACTAGCGGGGGAAGAGCAGTACTTC
CASSLALLAGEEQYF
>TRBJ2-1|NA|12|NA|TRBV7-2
TGTGCCAGCAGCTTAAGGGAGGTGAAGCAGTTCTTC
CASSLREVKQFF
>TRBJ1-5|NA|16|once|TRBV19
TGTGCCAGTAGCAACCGGGGCCCCCAAGGCAATCAGCCCCAGCATTTT
CASSNRGPQGNQPQHF
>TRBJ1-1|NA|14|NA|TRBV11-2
TGTGCCAGCAGCTCGAACCAGGGTTACACTGAAGCTTTCTTT
CASSSNQGYTEAFF
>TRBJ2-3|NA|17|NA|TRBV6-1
TGTGCCAGCAGTCAAGGAGCGGGTCTAAGGCGTGGAGATACGCAGTATTTT
CASSQGAGLRRGDTQYF
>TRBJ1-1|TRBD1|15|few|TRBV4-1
TGCGCCAGCAGCCAAAGCGGGACAGAGAACACTGAAGCTTTCTTT
CASSQSGTENTEAFF
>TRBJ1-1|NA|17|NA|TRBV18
TGTGCCAGCTCACCCCAAGGGGCAGGGAGCCTGAACACTGAAGCTTTCTTT
CASSPQGAGSLNTEAFF
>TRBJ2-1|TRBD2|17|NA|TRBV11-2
TGTGCCAGCAGCTTAGGCGGGAGACCAGGGCTAACGAATGAGCAGTTCTTC
CASSLGGRPGLTNEQFF
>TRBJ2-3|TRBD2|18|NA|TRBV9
TGTGCCAGCAGCGTAGCCTGGACTAGCGGGATCGGCACAGATACGCAGTATTTT
CASSVAWTSGIGTDTQYF
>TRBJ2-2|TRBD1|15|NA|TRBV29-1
TGCAGCGTTGAAGATCGAACAGGGGGAACCGGGGAGCTGTTTTTT
CSVEDRTGGTGELFF
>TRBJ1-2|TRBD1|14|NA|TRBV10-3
TGTGCCACCACCTCATTACAGGGGTTTGGTGGCTACACCTTC
CATTSLQGFGGYTF
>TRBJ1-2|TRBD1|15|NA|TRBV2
TGTGCCAGCAGTCCCGGGACAGGGGATTTGGATGGCTACACCTTC
CASSPGTGDLDGYTF
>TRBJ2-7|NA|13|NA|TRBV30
TGTGCCTGGAGTAGGGCCGGCGGTAGCGAGCAGTACTTC
CAWSRAGGSEQYF
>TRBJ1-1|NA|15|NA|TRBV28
TGTGCCAGCGGGAACCAGGGTGGCATGAACACTGAAGCTTTCTTT
CASGNQGGMNTEAFF
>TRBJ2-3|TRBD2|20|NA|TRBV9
TGTGCCAGCAGCCCGAGGTCCGGACTAGCGGGGGAGAGGCGCACAGATACGCAGTATTTT
CASSPRSGLAGERRTDTQYF
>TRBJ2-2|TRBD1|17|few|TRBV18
TGTGCCAGCTCACCGGCGACAGGGGATACGAACACCGGGGAGCTGTTTTTT
CASSPATGDTNTGELFF
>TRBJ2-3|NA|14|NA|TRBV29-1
TGCAGCGTGGGGGGGGCGCGGGGCACAGATACGCAGTATTTT
CSVGGARGTDTQYF
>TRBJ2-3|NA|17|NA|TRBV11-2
TGTGCCAGCAGACTGGCGGGTCGGGGGCTCGGGACAGATACGCAGTATTTT
CASRLAGRGLGTDTQYF
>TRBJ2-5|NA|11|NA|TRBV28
TGTGCCAGCTGGGGCGCGGAGACCCAGTACTTC
CASWGAETQYF
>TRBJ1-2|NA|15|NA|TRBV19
TGTGCCAGTAGTATAGGGGGCAGGATTAACTATGGCTACACCTTC
CASSIGGRINYGYTF
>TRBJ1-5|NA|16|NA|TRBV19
TGTGCCAGTAGTATTGGGGCATTAAATAGAGGGCAGCCCCAGCATTTT
CASSIGALNRGQPQHF